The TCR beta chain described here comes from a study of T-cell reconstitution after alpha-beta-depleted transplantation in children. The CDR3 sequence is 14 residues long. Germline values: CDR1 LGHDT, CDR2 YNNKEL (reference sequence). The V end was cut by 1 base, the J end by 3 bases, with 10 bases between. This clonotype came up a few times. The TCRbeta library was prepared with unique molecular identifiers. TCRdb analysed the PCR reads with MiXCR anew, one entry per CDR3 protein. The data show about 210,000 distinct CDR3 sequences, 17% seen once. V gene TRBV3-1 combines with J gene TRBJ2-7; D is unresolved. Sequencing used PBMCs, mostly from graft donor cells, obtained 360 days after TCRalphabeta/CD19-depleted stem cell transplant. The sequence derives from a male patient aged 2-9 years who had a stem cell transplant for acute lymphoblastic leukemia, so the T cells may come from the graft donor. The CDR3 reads CASSQGAGIYEQYF. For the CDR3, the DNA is TGTGCCAGCAGCCAAGGGGCTGGAATCTACGAGCAGTACTTC.